The entry below gives a single T cell receptor (beta chain) sequence along with its context. As processed by the authors: Amplification of reference gene primers provided the estimated nucleated cell counts. Measured with immunoSEQ multiplex PCR; TCRdb has only the in-frame clones, and not every one. V and J calls and clone size come straight from that table; D and trimming were deduced from the DNA. Here the sample spans hundreds of thousands of clones, 83% being singletons. This record belongs to a study of blood T cell repertoires in COVID-19. Trimming cost V 0 bases and J 0 bases; bases outside gene matches: 6. The germline V gene encodes CDR1 KGHSH and CDR2 LQKENI. The length of the CDR3 is 17 residues. Enrollment of patients from Seattle took place during active infection, with longitudinal follow-up.

This TCR came from a woman in her 30s with COVID-19, enrolled during active disease. The sequenced sample consisted of peripheral blood. J is TRBJ2-3 and V is TRBV18; 7 bases fit TRBD1. The CDR3 sequence is CASSPPDRFASTDTQYF. CDR3 DNA sequence: TGTGCCAGCTCACCACCGGACAGGTTTGCTAGCACAGATACGCAGTATTTT.